This T cell receptor (beta chain) was sequenced in a study of T cell responses to AZD1222 COVID-19 vaccine. This clone was recorded only once. The germline V gene encodes CDR1 KGHSH and CDR2 LQKENI. CDR3 length: 15 residues. Trimming at V came to 5 bases and at J to 2 bases, leaving 7 bases not matched to a gene. Some clones are missing from TCRdb's copy, which holds only in-frame ones; the method was immunoSEQ multiplex PCR. The sample lists around 150,000 clones; about nine tenths were seen once. This chain connects TRBV18 to TRBJ2-3; 7 nucleotides agree with TRBD1. The TCR comes from an adult in good health. The sample was peripheral blood, taken on day 0 of AZD1222 vaccination. The CDR3 DNA is TGTGCCAGCTCATCAGGGGGTCGGGTCACAGATACGCAGTATTTT. It specifies CASSSGGRVTDTQYF.